This T cell receptor (beta chain) was captured in a study of cytomegalovirus exposure and HLA in healthy donors. About the research overall: According to later analysis, the same platform produced the roughly 110 validation and 666 first-cohort repertoires. Study-wide results and limits: Cytomegalovirus association was assigned to about 150 TCR beta chains.

Sequenced by immunoSEQ multiplex PCR; TCRdb stores in-frame clones only, minus some. Of approximately 88,000 clones listed, 96% were seen once; the top ten hold under 1.5%. A note on this clone: Its antigen remains unidentified.

V was cut by 6 bases and J by 10 bases, with 12 bases left in between. The CDR3 totals 11 residues. Germline CDR1 and CDR2: MDHEN and SYDVKM. This TCR derives from a young woman in good health and CMV-seronegative. The chain has TRBV28 and TRBJ1-2; D is perhaps TRBD1 (6 bases). Sequencing input: PBMCs. In DNA form, the CDR3 reads TGTGCCAGCAGCTACAGGGAATACTACACCTTC. Its protein product is CASSYREYYTF.